The subject of this entry is one T cell receptor (beta chain). Its antigen remains unknown. The repertoire was sequenced with immunoSEQ multiplex PCR; TCRdb's copy has only in-frame clones and lacks some. In the table there are around 80,000 clones, around nine tenths of which are singletons. Between the trimmed V and J ends, which lost 3 bases and 5 bases, there was a span of 16 bases. The CDR3 is 15 residues long. Germline assignment: CDR1 ENHRY and CDR2 SYGVKD. The entry originates in a study of OX40 agonist ivuxolimab in advanced cancers. Study in general: Given to patients was ivuxolimab, an agonistic anti-OX40 (CD134) antibody. A mean age of approximately 64 years, range roughly 20 to 80, was recorded, and about 83% were male. Overall study results and limits: Partial responders receiving 0.1-3.0 mg/kg showed among the lowest clonal expansion. More expanded clones were found, on average, in CD8+ than in CD4+ T cells.

Sequenced here: CD4+ or CD8+ T cells sorted from blood, sampled in a trial of the OX40 agonist ivuxolimab. The chain joins TRBV10-3 to TRBJ2-5; D may be TRBD1 (5 bases). The sequence derives from an adult with an advanced solid tumor such as melanoma, head and neck, liver or kidney cancer. DNA of the CDR3: TGTGCCATCAGTGACAGGGCTCACCGCCAGGAGACCCAGTACTTC. It is translated as CAISDRAHRQETQYF.